This T cell receptor (beta chain) was sequenced for a study of blood T cell repertoires in COVID-19. For the study at large: Samples of COVID-19 (acute and convalescent) were obtained from the United States, Italy and Spain.

Trimming removed 0 bases at V and 0 bases at J, with 12 bases between. CDR1 is SGHKS, CDR2 YYEKEE, per germline (reference sequence). There are 16 residues in the CDR3. In the study's own analysis: Amplification with reference gene primers provided the estimates of nucleated cell counts. TCRdb keeps only in-frame clones here, not all; method: immunoSEQ multiplex PCR. Clone size and the V and J calls come from that table; the DNA yielded D and trimming. Among a few hundred thousand clones listed, roughly 90% were seen once. Participants were aged about 18 to 90 years, lived in under 25 US areas, and enrolled virtually.

This sequence was found in a woman in her forties who had been exposed to COVID-19. The genes are TRBV5-5 and TRBJ1-2; D is undetermined. Material for sequencing was PBMCs or T cells enriched from blood (not recorded which). The CDR3 sequence: CASSLVRTGPNYGYTF. In nucleotides, the CDR3 is TGTGCCAGCAGCTTGGTTAGGACTGGTCCTAACTATGGCTACACCTTC. The full variable domain, with the rest looked up from reference TRBV5-5 and TRBJ1-2, is DAGVTQSPTHLIKTRGQQVTLRCSPISGHKSVSWYQQVLGQGPQFIFQYYEKEERGRGNFPDRFSARQFPNYSSELNVNALLLGDSALYLCASSLVRTGPNYGYTFGSGTRLTVV.